Below are 21 T cell receptor beta chains sequenced from a single sample in a study of CD8+ T cells in alopecia areata. Reverse transcription of extracted RNA yielded cDNA, which provided the sequencing template. Sequencing used immunoSEQ multiplex PCR; TCRdb keeps in-frame clones, though not all of them. The table records tens of thousands of clones, 60% to 85% of them present only once. Sequenced sample: NKG2D-low CD8+ T cells sorted from blood. These receptor sequences come from a human donor with alopecia areata.

J is TRBJ2-7 and V is TRBV28, with D perhaps matching TRBD2 (6 bases). Germline values: CDR1 MDHEN, CDR2 SYDVKM. The CDR3 length is 14 residues. Trimming stripped 3 bases from V and 2 bases from J, with 11 bases between. CDR3 DNA sequence: TGTGCCAGCAGTTTGGGACTCCTAACCTACGAGCAGTACTTC. It specifies CASSLGLLTYEQYF.

The chain is built from TRBV30 and TRBJ2-7; D not resolved. CDR1 is GTSNPN, CDR2 SVGIG, per germline (reference sequence). The length of the CDR3 is 12 residues. V lost 7 bases, J lost 1 base, and 11 bases lay in between. The CDR3 protein is CAYSPESYEQYF. The CDR3 DNA reads as TGTGCCTATAGTCCGGAATCCTACGAGCAGTACTTC.

J is TRBJ1-1 and V is TRBV29-1, with D possibly matching TRBD1 (5 bases). This CDR3 is 13 amino acids long. CDR1 SQVTM and CDR2 ANQGSEA come from the germline V gene. V lost 7 bases and J 1 base, leaving 13 bases between the germline ends. The CDR3 is CSANPQGNTEAFF. CDR3 DNA sequence: TGCAGCGCCAACCCCCAGGGGAACACTGAAGCTTTCTTT.

CDR3 DNA: TGTGCCAGCAGCGGTACAAGCGGCTACACCTTC. It translates to CASSGTSGYTF. V and J are TRBV9 and TRBJ1-2; the D is unclear. CDR1 SGDLS and CDR2 YYNGEE come from the germline V gene. The CDR3 extends over 11 amino acids. Trimming stripped 3 bases from V and 8 bases from J, with 8 bases between.

This chain uses TRBV5-4 with TRBJ2-7; D assignment may be TRBD1 or TRBD2 (6 bases each). Trimming took off 2 bases at V and 1 base at J, with 13 bases between the two ends. This CDR3 is built from 15 residues. Germline V lookup: CDR1 SGHNT, CDR2 YYREEE (reference sequence). CDR3 residues: CASSFGGRVSYEQYF. The CDR3 bases are TGTGCCAGCAGCTTCGGGGGCAGGGTTTCCTACGAGCAGTACTTC.

This chain joins TRBV5-1 and TRBJ2-5; D may match TRBD1 or TRBD2 (6 bases each). Germline V gene sequence: CDR1 SGHRS, CDR2 YFSETQ. V was pared by 4 bases and J by 5 bases, with 30 bases between. The CDR3 loop spans 19 amino acids. This CDR3 reads CASSGGPGQGIIDTETQYF. CDR3 coding DNA: TGCGCCAGCAGCGGGGGGCCGGGACAAGGGATTATTGACACGGAGACCCAGTACTTC. Supplemented by reference TRBV5-1 and TRBJ2-5, the full variable domain reads KAGVTQTPRYLIKTRGQQVTLSCSPISGHRSVSWYQQTPGQGLQFLFEYFSETQRNKGNFPGRFSGRQFSNSRSEMNVSTLELGDSALYLCASSGGPGQGIIDTETQYFGPGTRLLVL.

This clone was found a few times. The chain joins TRBV19 to TRBJ2-2, with D perhaps matching TRBD2 (5 bases). Per the germline V gene, CDR1 is LNHDA and CDR2 is SQIVND (reference sequence). Trimming stripped 4 bases from V and 5 bases from J, with 5 bases between. This CDR3 has 12 amino acids. The CDR3 is CASSSGTGELFF. The CDR3 DNA sequence: TGTGCCAGTAGTAGCGGGACCGGGGAGCTGTTTTTT.

The CDR3 protein is CSACRDSEAFF. DNA for the CDR3: TGCAGTGCTTGCCGGGACAGTGAAGCTTTCTTT. The V gene is TRBV20-1, the J gene TRBJ1-1; 7 bases map to TRBD1. CDR1 is DFQATT and CDR2 is SNEGSKA in the germline V gene (reference sequence). V trimming: 5 bases; J trimming: 7 bases; junction bases outside the gene matches: 4. The CDR3 extends over 11 amino acids.

CDR3 DNA sequence: TGTGCCAGCAGTTTTGGACAGGCCATTGCTCCAGATACGCAGTATTTT. The encoded protein is CASSFGQAIAPDTQYF. V gene TRBV28 combines with J gene TRBJ2-3; 7 bases align to TRBD1. The CDR3 is made up of 16 amino acids. From germline, CDR1 is MDHEN and CDR2 SYDVKM. The trim removed 3 bases at V and 4 bases at J, leaving 10 bases unmatched.

On this clone itself: The germline gene is not matched at one end of the junction; a read error may be the cause. The chain employs TRBV6-5 and TRBJ2-5; no clear D. This CDR3 is 13 amino acids long. The germline V gene has CDR1 MNHEY and CDR2 SVGAGI. Here the CDR3 reads CATSDLPQETQYF. DNA for the CDR3: TGTGCCACCAGTGATTTGCCTCAAGAGACCCAGTACTTC.

V gene TRBV5-4 combines with J gene TRBJ2-7, with TRBD1 as a possible D gene (5 bases). CDR3 length: 13 amino acids. Germline V CDR1 and CDR2: SGHNT, YYREEE (reference sequence). V gave up 3 bases and J gave up 5 bases, with 12 bases separating them. This CDR3 reads CASSSTVRDEQYF. The CDR3 coding sequence is TGTGCCAGCAGCTCGACCGTCAGGGACGAGCAGTACTTC.

The genes are TRBV7-8 and TRBJ2-3; no definite D call. Germline CDR1 SGHVS, CDR2 FQNEAQ. V was pared by 5 bases and J by 6 bases, with 15 bases between. This CDR3 has 14 residues. CDR3 sequence reads: CASSAALLRDTQYF. The CDR3 coding sequence is TGTGCCAGCAGCGCAGCCTTGCTTCGGGATACGCAGTATTTT.

This rearrangement joins TRBV5-4 to TRBJ1-1; D gene ambiguous. CDR3 size: 15 residues. V lost 0 bases and J 1 base, leaving 10 bases between the germline ends. Germline V gives CDR1 SGHNT, CDR2 YYREEE (reference sequence). Here the CDR3 DNA reads TGTGCCAGCAGCTTGGGGTCGGATACGAACACTGAAGCTTTCTTT. This gives the protein CASSLGSDTNTEAFF.

CDR3 bases: TGCGCCAGCAGTCAATCCCGACAGGGAGTCTACAATGAGCAGTTCTTC. It codes for CASSQSRQGVYNEQFF. The chain carries TRBV23-1 and TRBJ2-1; 7 nucleotides align to TRBD1. TRBV23-1 is treated as an ORF (open reading frame) with a function not yet certain. J was trimmed by 3 bases and V by 0 bases; bases with no gene match: 5. This CDR3 is 16 amino acids long.

This clone has more than one count but fewer than ten. V usage is TRBV19 and J usage is TRBJ2-1; 7 positions agree with TRBD2. The CDR3 length is 15 residues. The V gene's germline CDR1 is LNHDA and CDR2 SQIVND (reference sequence). Losses at the gene ends were 5 bases for V and 0 bases for J; bases not matched to a gene: 4. CDR3 nucleotide sequence: TGTGCCAGTAGTCTAGCGGTGAGCTCCTACAATGAGCAGTTCTTC. It yields the protein CASSLAVSSYNEQFF.

This clone was observed a handful of times. Other DNA sequences of this sample code for an identical CDR3. CDR3 region: CASSLGGQQETQYF. CDR3 in DNA: TGTGCCAGCAGCCTAGGGGGGCAGCAAGAGACCCAGTACTTC. This sequence joins TRBV27 and TRBJ2-5; the D call may be TRBD1 or TRBD2 (6 bases each). From germline, CDR1 is MNHEY and CDR2 SMNVEV (reference sequence). The CDR3 consists of 14 residues. V lost 6 bases, J lost 2 bases, and 13 bases lay in between.

About this clone: Distinct nucleotide sequences in the sample also encode this CDR3. J is TRBJ2-7 and V is TRBV29-1, with D tentatively TRBD1 (6 bases). V lost 0 bases to trimming and J lost 0 bases, with 9 bases between them. The CDR3 totals 14 residues. Per germline, CDR1 SQVTM and CDR2 ANQGSEA. CDR3: CSVEDPDSSYEQYF. The DNA for the CDR3 is TGCAGCGTTGAAGATCCGGACAGCTCCTACGAGCAGTACTTC.

V usage is TRBV28 and J usage is TRBJ2-5; possibly TRBD2 for D (5 bases). Germline lookup yields CDR1 MDHEN and CDR2 SYDVKM. The CDR3 contains 13 residues. The V end was cut by 4 bases, the J end by 0 bases, with 6 bases between. For the CDR3, the DNA is TGTGCCAGCAGTTCTAGCCACCAAGAGACCCAGTACTTC. Protein: CASSSSHQETQYF.

V gene TRBV4-2 combines with J gene TRBJ2-2; 12 bases line up with TRBD2. The CDR3 length is 16 residues. CDR1 and CDR2 (germline): LGHNA, YNFKEQ. V lost 5 bases to trimming and J lost 6 bases; unmatched junction nucleotides: 7. CDR3 DNA sequence: TGTGCCAGCAGCTTCCGGACTAGCGGGGACGCCGGGGAGCTGTTTTTT. It yields the protein CASSFRTSGDAGELFF.

V usage is TRBV9 and J usage is TRBJ2-7, with D maybe TRBD1 (6 bases). Trimming removed 2 bases from V and 6 bases from J, with 15 bases in between. There are 14 residues in the CDR3. Germline V gene data show CDR1 as SGDLS and CDR2 as YYNGEE. The CDR3 nucleotides are TGTGCCAGCAGCGTCCTGGACAGTGCAAGCGAGCAGTACTTC. It translates to CASSVLDSASEQYF.

This chain links TRBV29-1 with TRBJ2-6; D call uncertain. CDR1 SQVTM and CDR2 ANQGSEA come from the germline V gene. This CDR3 is 15 amino acids long. The V end was cut by 2 bases, the J end by 1 base, with 9 bases between. The CDR3 sequence is CSVEQVESGANVLTF. The CDR3 DNA reads as TGCAGCGTTGAACAGGTCGAATCTGGGGCCAACGTCCTGACTTTC.